This T cell receptor (beta chain) was identified during a study of blood T cell repertoires in COVID-19. The CDR3 totals 14 residues. V trimming: 3 bases; J trimming: 4 bases; junction bases outside the gene matches: 3. Germline V gene lookup returns CDR1 SGHAT and CDR2 FQNNGV. In the source study's methods: Amplification of reference gene primers provided the estimated nucleated cell counts. Libraries were prepared by immunoSEQ multiplex PCR; TCRdb keeps only in-frame clonotypes and omits some of them. The D gene and trimming were derived from the DNA, and the V and J assignments and clone size from that table. The sample consists of roughly 100,000 clones, 75% to 85% of them appearing once.

Sequencing was done on a sample of peripheral blood. This receptor was identified in an elderly woman with acute or convalescent COVID-19. The chain joins TRBV11-2 to TRBJ1-1, with 9 nucleotides matching TRBD1. The CDR3 bases are TGTGCCAGCAGCTTGCGACAGGGGGTCACTGAAGCTTTCTTT. This encodes CASSLRQGVTEAFF.